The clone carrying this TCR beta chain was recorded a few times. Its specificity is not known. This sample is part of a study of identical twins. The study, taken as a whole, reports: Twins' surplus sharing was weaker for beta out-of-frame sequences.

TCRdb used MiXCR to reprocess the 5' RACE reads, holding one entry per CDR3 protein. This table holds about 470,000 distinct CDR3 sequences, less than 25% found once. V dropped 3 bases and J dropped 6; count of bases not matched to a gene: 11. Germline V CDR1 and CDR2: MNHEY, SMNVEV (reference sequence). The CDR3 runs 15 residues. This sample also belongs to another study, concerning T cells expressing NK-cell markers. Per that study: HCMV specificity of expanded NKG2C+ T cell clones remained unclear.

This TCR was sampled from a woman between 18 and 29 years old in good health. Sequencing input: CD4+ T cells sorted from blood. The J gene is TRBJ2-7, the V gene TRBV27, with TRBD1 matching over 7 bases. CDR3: CASSLGQGVNGEQYF. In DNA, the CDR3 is TGTGCCAGCAGTTTGGGCCAGGGGGTAAACGGCGAGCAGTACTTC.